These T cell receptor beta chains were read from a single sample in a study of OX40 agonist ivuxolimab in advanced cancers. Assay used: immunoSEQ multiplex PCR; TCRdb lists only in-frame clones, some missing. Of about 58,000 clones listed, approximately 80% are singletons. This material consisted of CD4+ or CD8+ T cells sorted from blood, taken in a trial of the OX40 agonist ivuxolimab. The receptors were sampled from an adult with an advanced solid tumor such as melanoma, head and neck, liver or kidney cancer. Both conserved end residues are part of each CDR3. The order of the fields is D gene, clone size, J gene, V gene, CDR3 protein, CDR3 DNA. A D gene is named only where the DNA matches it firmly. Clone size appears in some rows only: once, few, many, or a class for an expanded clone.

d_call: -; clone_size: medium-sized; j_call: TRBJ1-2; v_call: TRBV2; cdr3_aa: CASNRDNYGYTF; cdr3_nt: TGTGCCAGCAACCGGGACAACTATGGCTACACCTTC
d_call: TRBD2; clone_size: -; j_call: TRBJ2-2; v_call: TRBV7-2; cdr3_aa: CASSGGTSGTNTGELFF; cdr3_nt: TGTGCCAGCAGCGGAGGGACTAGCGGAACGAACACCGGGGAGCTGTTTTTT
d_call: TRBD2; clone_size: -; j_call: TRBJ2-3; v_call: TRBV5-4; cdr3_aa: CASSLALAGFTDTQYF; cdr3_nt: TGTGCCAGCAGCTTGGCACTAGCGGGGTTCACAGATACGCAGTATTTT
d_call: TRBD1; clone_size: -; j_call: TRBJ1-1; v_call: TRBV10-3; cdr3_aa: CAISESLGTGPRTEAFF; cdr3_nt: TGTGCCATCAGTGAGTCGTTGGGGACAGGGCCGCGTACTGAAGCTTTCTTT
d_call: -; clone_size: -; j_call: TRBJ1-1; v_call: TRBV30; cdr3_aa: CAWSKGVNTEAFF; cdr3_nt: TGTGCCTGGAGTAAAGGGGTGAACACTGAAGCTTTCTTT
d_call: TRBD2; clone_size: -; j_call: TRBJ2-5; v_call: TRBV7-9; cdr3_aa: CASSLGLAGGSQETQYF; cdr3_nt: TGTGCCAGCAGCTTAGGATTGGCGGGAGGATCCCAAGAGACCCAGTACTTC
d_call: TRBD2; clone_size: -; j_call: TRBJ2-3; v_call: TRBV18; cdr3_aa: CASSPQGLARTDTQYF; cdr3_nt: TGTGCCAGCTCACCTCAGGGACTAGCCCGCACAGATACGCAGTATTTT
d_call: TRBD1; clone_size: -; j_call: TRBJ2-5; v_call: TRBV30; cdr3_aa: CAWSTGAETQYF; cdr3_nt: TGTGCCTGGAGTACAGGGGCCGAGACCCAGTACTTC
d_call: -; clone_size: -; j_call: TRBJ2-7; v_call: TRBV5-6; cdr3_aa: CASSLAGRGSYEQYF; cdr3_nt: TGTGCCAGCAGCTTGGCAGGCAGGGGCTCCTACGAGCAGTACTTC
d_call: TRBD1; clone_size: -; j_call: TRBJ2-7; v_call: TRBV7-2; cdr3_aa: CASSYRDRTYYEQYF; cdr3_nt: TGTGCCAGCAGCTACCGGGACAGGACTTACTACGAGCAGTACTTC
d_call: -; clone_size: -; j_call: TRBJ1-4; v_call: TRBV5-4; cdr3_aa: CASSLAGAGVEKLFF; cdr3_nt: TGTGCCAGCAGCTTGGCCGGGGCAGGGGTTGAAAAACTGTTTTTT
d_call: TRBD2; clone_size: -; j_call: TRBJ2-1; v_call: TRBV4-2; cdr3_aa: CASSQVAGSYNEQFF; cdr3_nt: TGTGCCAGCAGCCAAGTAGCGGGAAGCTACAATGAGCAGTTCTTC
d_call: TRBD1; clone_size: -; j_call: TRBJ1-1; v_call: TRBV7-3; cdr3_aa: CASSMGTANTEAFF; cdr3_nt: TGTGCCAGCAGCATGGGGACAGCGAACACTGAAGCTTTCTTT
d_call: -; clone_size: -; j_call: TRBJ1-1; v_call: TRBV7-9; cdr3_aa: CASRFQTGTEAFF; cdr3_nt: TGTGCCAGCAGGTTCCAAACCGGGACAGAAGCTTTCTTT
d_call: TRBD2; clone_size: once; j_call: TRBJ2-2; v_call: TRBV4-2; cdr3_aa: CASSQGLAGADGELFF; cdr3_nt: TGTGCCAGCAGCCAAGGACTAGCGGGAGCGGACGGGGAGCTGTTTTTT
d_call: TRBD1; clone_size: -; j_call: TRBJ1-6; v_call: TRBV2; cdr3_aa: CASRDTGGSPLHF; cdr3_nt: TGTGCCAGCAGAGATACAGGGGGATCACCCCTCCACTTT
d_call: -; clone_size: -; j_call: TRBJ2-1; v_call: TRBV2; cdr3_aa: CASSESSYAYNEQFF; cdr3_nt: TGTGCCAGCAGTGAGTCTAGCTATGCCTACAATGAGCAGTTCTTC
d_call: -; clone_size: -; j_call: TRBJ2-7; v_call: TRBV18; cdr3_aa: CASSPSRDPYEQYF; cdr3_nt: TGTGCCAGCTCACCAAGCCGGGACCCCTACGAGCAGTACTTC
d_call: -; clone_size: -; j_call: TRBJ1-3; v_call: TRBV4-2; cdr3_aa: CASSQVGGHSRRNTIYF; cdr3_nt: TGTGCCAGCAGCCAAGTTGGGGGGCATTCTCGCAGAAACACCATATATTTT
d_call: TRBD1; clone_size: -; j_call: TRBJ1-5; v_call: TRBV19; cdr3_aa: CASSAIRTGNQPQHF; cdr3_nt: TGTGCCAGTAGTGCAATACGGACAGGTAATCAGCCCCAGCATTTT
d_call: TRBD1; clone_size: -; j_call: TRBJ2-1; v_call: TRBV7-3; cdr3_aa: CASSPGTGGWDEQFF; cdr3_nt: TGTGCCAGCAGCCCCGGGACAGGGGGCTGGGATGAGCAGTTCTTC
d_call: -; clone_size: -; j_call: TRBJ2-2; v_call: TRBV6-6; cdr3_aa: CASSYLDNPTGELFF; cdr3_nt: TGTGCCAGCAGTTACTTGGACAACCCCACCGGGGAGCTGTTTTTT
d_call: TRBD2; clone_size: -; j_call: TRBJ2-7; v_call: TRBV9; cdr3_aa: CASSQGVLAWEQYF; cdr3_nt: TGTGCCAGCAGCCAAGGGGTACTAGCGTGGGAGCAGTACTTC
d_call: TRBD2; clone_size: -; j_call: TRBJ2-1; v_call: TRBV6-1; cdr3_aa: CASSLGTSGSSEQFF; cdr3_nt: TGTGCCAGCAGCCTCGGGACTAGCGGGAGTAGTGAGCAGTTCTTC
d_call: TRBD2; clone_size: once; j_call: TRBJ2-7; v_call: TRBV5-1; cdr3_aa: CASSLAGGTGYEQYF; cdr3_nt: TGCGCCAGCAGCTTGGCCGGGGGGACCGGATACGAGCAGTACTTC
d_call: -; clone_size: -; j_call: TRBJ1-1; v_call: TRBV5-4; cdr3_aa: CASSLSGGNTEAFF; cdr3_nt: TGTGCCAGCAGCCTTTCTGGCGGGAACACTGAAGCTTTCTTT
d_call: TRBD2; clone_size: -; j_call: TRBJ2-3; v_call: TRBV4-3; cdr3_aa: CASSQGGGGLAADTQYF; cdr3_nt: TGCGCCAGCAGCCAAGGTGGTGGTGGACTAGCCGCAGATACGCAGTATTTT
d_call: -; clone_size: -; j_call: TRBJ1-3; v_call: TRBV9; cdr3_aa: CASSVGVSGNTIYF; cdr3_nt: TGTGCCAGCAGCGTAGGTGTCTCTGGAAACACCATATATTTT
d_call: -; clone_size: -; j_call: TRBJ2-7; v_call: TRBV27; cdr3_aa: CASSLQGHSYEQYF; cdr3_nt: TGTGCCAGCAGTCTCCAGGGCCACTCCTACGAGCAGTACTTC
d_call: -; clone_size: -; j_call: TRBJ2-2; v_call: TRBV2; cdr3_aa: CASSKDLLRTGELFF; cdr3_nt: TGTGCCAGCAGTAAAGACCTCCTGAGGACCGGGGAGCTGTTTTTT
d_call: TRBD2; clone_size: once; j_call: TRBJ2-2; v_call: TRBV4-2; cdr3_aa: CASSPSTSGDTGELFF; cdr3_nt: TGTGCCAGCAGCCCCTCGACTAGCGGGGACACCGGGGAGCTGTTTTTT
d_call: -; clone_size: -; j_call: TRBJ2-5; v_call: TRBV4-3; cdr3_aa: CASSQDRQETQYF; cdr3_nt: TGCGCCAGCAGCCAAGACAGACAAGAGACCCAGTACTTC
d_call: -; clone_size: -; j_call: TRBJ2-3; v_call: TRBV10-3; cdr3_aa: CAISETSPHSDTQYF; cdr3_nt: TGTGCCATCAGTGAGACTAGTCCCCATTCAGATACGCAGTATTTT
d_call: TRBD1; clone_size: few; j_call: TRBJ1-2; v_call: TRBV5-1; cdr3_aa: CASKTGQDRDYGYTF; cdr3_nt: TGCGCCAGCAAAACTGGTCAGGACAGGGACTATGGCTACACCTTC
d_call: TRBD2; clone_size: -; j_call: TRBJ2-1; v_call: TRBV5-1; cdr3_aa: CASSLRLAQYNEQFF; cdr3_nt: TGCGCCAGCAGCTTACGACTAGCTCAATACAATGAGCAGTTCTTC
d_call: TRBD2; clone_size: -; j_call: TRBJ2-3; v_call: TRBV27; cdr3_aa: CASSLGLAGGTQYF; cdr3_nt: TGTGCCAGCAGTTTGGGGCTAGCGGGGGGTACGCAGTATTTT
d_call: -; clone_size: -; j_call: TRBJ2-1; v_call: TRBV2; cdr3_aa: CASSDLGAGYNEQFF; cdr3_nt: TGTGCCAGCAGTGACCTCGGGGCAGGGTACAATGAGCAGTTCTTC
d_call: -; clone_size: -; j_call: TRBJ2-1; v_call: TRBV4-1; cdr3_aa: CASSQEPYLGQFF; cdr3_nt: TGCGCCAGCAGCCAAGAACCCTATCTAGGACAGTTCTTC
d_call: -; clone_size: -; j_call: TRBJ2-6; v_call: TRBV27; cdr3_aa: CASSLKSGANVLTF; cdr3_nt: TGTGCCAGCAGTTTGAAATCTGGGGCCAACGTCCTGACTTTC
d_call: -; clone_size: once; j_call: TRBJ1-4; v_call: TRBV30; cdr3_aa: CAYSNWESLFF; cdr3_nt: TGTGCCTATAGCAACTGGGAAAGTCTGTTTTTT
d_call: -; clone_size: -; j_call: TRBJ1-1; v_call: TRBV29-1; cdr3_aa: CSGIRGRKNTEAFF; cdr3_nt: TGCAGCGGAATTAGGGGGAGAAAGAACACTGAAGCTTTCTTT
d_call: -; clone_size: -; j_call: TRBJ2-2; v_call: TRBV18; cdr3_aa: CASSPAEANTGELFF; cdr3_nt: TGTGCCAGCTCACCAGCAGAGGCGAACACCGGGGAGCTGTTTTTT
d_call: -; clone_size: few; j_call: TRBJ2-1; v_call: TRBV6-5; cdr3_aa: CASSYTWTRTHEQFF; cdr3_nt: TGTGCCAGCAGTTACACGTGGACACGGACACATGAGCAGTTCTTC
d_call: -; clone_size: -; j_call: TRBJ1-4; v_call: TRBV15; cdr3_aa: CATSRGATNEKLFF; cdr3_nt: TGTGCCACCAGCAGAGGTGCAACTAATGAAAAACTGTTTTTT
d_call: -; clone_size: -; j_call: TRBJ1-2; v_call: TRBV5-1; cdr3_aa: CASSLNSYGYTF; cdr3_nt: TGCGCCAGCAGCTTGAATAGCTATGGCTACACCTTC
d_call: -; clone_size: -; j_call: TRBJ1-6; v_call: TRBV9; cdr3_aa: CASSVEDSPQDSPLHF; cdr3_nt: TGTGCCAGCAGCGTGGAAGACAGCCCGCAAGACTCACCCCTCCACTTT